Listed below are T cell receptor beta chains from one sample, sequenced in a study of CD8 T cells in Susac syndrome. TCRdb re-called the immunoSEQ multiplex PCR reads through MiXCR, storing one row per CDR3 protein. The table records 150,000 to 200,000 distinct CDR3 sequences, about 94% of them present only once. Material for sequencing was CD4+ T cells from PBMCs. The receptors come from a human donor in good health. Both conserved end residues are part of each CDR3. D genes are given only for firm matches. Size is stated for part of the rows, as once, few or many counts, or as a class when the clone is expanded.

V	size	J	D	DNA	CDR3
TRBV5-1	-	TRBJ2-5	-	TGCGCCAGCAGCCCGACGGTAGGGACCCAGTACTTC	CASSPTVGTQYF
TRBV7-9	-	TRBJ2-3	-	TGTGCCAGCAGCTTAGCCGTGAACACAGATACGCAGTATTTT	CASSLAVNTDTQYF
TRBV6-5	-	TRBJ2-3	-	TGTGCCAGCAGTACTCGGGACTCCTTTAATACGCAGTATTTT	CASSTRDSFNTQYF
TRBV5-1	-	TRBJ2-2	-	TGCGCCAGCAGCGCGCAGGGTGGCGAAAACGGGGAGCTGTTTTTT	CASSAQGGENGELFF
TRBV30	-	TRBJ2-3	-	TGTGCCTGGAGTTCAGCAGATACGCAGTATTTT	CAWSSADTQYF
TRBV29-1	-	TRBJ2-3	-	TGCAGCGTTCAGGGGATTGTTAGCACAGATACGCAGTATTTT	CSVQGIVSTDTQYF
TRBV20-1	-	TRBJ1-4	-	TGCAGCGGGGTTGCAACTAATGAAAAACTGTTTTTT	CSGVATNEKLFF
TRBV11-2	-	TRBJ2-7	TRBD2	TGTGCCAGCAGACGCCCCGGGACTAGCGCCGAGCAGTACTTC	CASRRPGTSAEQYF
TRBV20-1	-	TRBJ2-1	-	TGCAGTGCTAGACCTCATGTGGGGGGCTCCTACAATGAGCAGTTCTTC	CSARPHVGGSYNEQFF
TRBV20-1	-	TRBJ1-1	TRBD1	TGCAGTGCTAGTCCCCAGGGGGGGAGCACTGAAGCTTTCTTT	CSASPQGGSTEAFF
TRBV18	-	TRBJ2-2	-	TGTGCCAGCTCACCTGCAGGGGTTGACACCGGGGAGCTGTTTTTT	CASSPAGVDTGELFF
TRBV5-6	-	TRBJ2-3	TRBD1	TGTGCCAGCAGCTTTTTTCAGGGGGCGACAGATACGCAGTATTTT	CASSFFQGATDTQYF
TRBV12-3/TRBV12-4	-	TRBJ1-2	-	TGTGCCAGCAGTTTAGTCCAATGGGGTGGCTACACCTTC	CASSLVQWGGYTF
TRBV6-1	-	TRBJ2-6	TRBD1	TGTGCCACCTATCTATCCCCGGGACAGTCCGGGTCTGGGGCCAACGTCCTGACTTTC	CATYLSPGQSGSGANVLTF
TRBV30	-	TRBJ1-5	TRBD1	TGTGCCTGGAGTTCAACAGGGGGCCAGCCCCAGCATTTT	CAWSSTGGQPQHF
TRBV5-4	-	TRBJ2-5	-	TGTGCCAGCAGCGCGGTGGGGGAAGAGACCCAGTACTTC	CASSAVGEETQYF
TRBV9	-	TRBJ1-2	-	TGTGCCAGCAGCGGGGACCAGGGAATGGGCGGCTACACCTTC	CASSGDQGMGGYTF
TRBV20-1	once	TRBJ2-7	TRBD2	TGCAGTGCTGGGGGGGGACTTTCCTACGAGCAGTACTTC	CSAGGGLSYEQYF
TRBV12-3/TRBV12-4	-	TRBJ1-2	-	TGTGCCAGCAGTTTAGCCTCCGGGGCCCGCGGCTACACCTTC	CASSLASGARGYTF
TRBV6-5	-	TRBJ2-2	-	TGTGCCAGCAGTTACTCGCAGACACTCACCGGGGAGCTGTTTTTT	CASSYSQTLTGELFF
TRBV12-3/TRBV12-4	-	TRBJ2-3	-	TGTGCCAGCAGTTTTAGACAGCTCACAGATACGCAGTATTTT	CASSFRQLTDTQYF
TRBV7-6	-	TRBJ2-7	TRBD1	TGTGCCAGCAGCTTGACCGGGACAGGGCCCTACGAGCAGTACTTC	CASSLTGTGPYEQYF
TRBV29-1	-	TRBJ2-3	-	TGCAGCGTTGACTCGGGGCCTACAGATACGCAGTATTTT	CSVDSGPTDTQYF
TRBV4-1	-	TRBJ2-7	-	TGCGCCAGCAGCCCCTTCCGGCCTTCCTACGAGCAGTACTTC	CASSPFRPSYEQYF
TRBV7-8	-	TRBJ1-3	-	TGTGCCACCCTTAGGGAAAACACCATATATTTT	CATLRENTIYF
TRBV29-1	-	TRBJ2-6	-	TGCAGCGCCATATCCCGCCCCGATAGCTCTGGGGCCAACGTCCTGACTTTC	CSAISRPDSSGANVLTF
TRBV29-1	-	TRBJ2-7	-	TGCAGCGTTGAAGTAGGACGATCCTACGAGCAGTACTTC	CSVEVGRSYEQYF
TRBV18	once	TRBJ1-1	-	TGTGCCAGCTCACCGATTACAGGGAGTGAGGACACTGAAGCTTTCTTT	CASSPITGSEDTEAFF
TRBV12-3/TRBV12-4	-	TRBJ1-1	-	TGTGCCAGCAGTCCCATGGAGGGGAACACTGAAGCTTTCTTT	CASSPMEGNTEAFF
TRBV5-1	-	TRBJ1-6	-	TGCGCCAGCAGCTTGGGGAACACCAATTCACCCCTCCACTTT	CASSLGNTNSPLHF
TRBV18	-	TRBJ2-3	-	TGTGCCAGCTCACCACCCACAGTAGATACGCAGTATTTT	CASSPPTVDTQYF
TRBV2	-	TRBJ2-2	-	TGTGCCAGCAGGGTGGAGAACACCGGGGAGCTGTTTTTT	CASRVENTGELFF
TRBV2	-	TRBJ2-5	TRBD2	TGTGCCAGCAGTGTCCCAGCGGGGGGCCGGGAGACCCAGTACTTC	CASSVPAGGRETQYF
TRBV3-1	few	TRBJ2-7	-	TGTGCCAGCAGCCAATTGACAGACTCATACGAGCAGTACTTC	CASSQLTDSYEQYF
TRBV6-5	-	TRBJ1-5	-	TGTGCCAGCAGTTACTCGTACCGTCAGGGGCCCTATCAGCCCCAGCATTTT	CASSYSYRQGPYQPQHF
TRBV11-2	-	TRBJ2-1	TRBD1	TGTGCCAGCAGCTTAGCCCAGGGGGCCCTCTGGGGTGAGCAGTTCTTC	CASSLAQGALWGEQFF
TRBV7-2	-	TRBJ2-5	TRBD2	TGTGCCAGCAGCCGGGTCAGCGGGGGGCTGGAGACCCAGTACTTC	CASSRVSGGLETQYF
TRBV20-1	-	TRBJ2-3	TRBD2	TGCAGTGCTAGAGAACCAGCGGGGGCCGGAGATACGCAGTATTTT	CSAREPAGAGDTQYF
TRBV2	-	TRBJ1-5	TRBD1	TGTGCCAGCAGTGGGACAGGGTTGGGTCAGCCCCAGCATTTT	CASSGTGLGQPQHF
TRBV3-1	-	TRBJ1-4	-	TGTGCCAGCAGCCCCCGGGAGGGTAGGATGTTTTTT	CASSPREGRMFF
TRBV20-1	-	TRBJ2-7	-	TGCAGTGCTAGAGCGCACGGTTCCTACGAGCAGTACTTC	CSARAHGSYEQYF
TRBV20-1	once	TRBJ2-5	-	TGCAGTGCTAGAGATCGGCAGGGGACGGAGACCCAGTACTTC	CSARDRQGTETQYF
TRBV9	-	TRBJ1-1	-	TGTGCCAGCAGCGTAACATGGGGACTTAGCCAGGCTTTCTTT	CASSVTWGLSQAFF
TRBV6-1	-	TRBJ1-2	-	TGTGCCAGCAGTGAATCGGGGCAAATCGGCTACACCTTC	CASSESGQIGYTF
TRBV7-2	-	TRBJ2-4	-	TGTGCCAGCAGCTTATGGGTTGATGCCAAAAACATTCAGTACTTC	CASSLWVDAKNIQYF
TRBV5-4	-	TRBJ2-3	TRBD2	TGTGCCAGCAGCTTAGCGGGGGGGGATGTGGGTGATACGCAGTATTTT	CASSLAGGDVGDTQYF
TRBV29-1	-	TRBJ2-5	TRBD1	TGCAGCGTTGATGGAATCGGGACAGGGCCCCAAGAGACCCAGTACTTC	CSVDGIGTGPQETQYF
TRBV27	-	TRBJ1-1	-	TGTGCCAGCCCCTTCCCGGGGGTCCACACTGAAGCTTTCTTT	CASPFPGVHTEAFF
TRBV29-1	-	TRBJ1-1	TRBD1	TGCAGCGCCTCCAGGGGGCTGGACACTGAAGCTTTCTTT	CSASRGLDTEAFF
TRBV7-3	-	TRBJ2-7	-	TGTGCCAGCAGCTCAGGGTCGGGTGACGAGCAGTACTTC	CASSSGSGDEQYF
TRBV12-3/TRBV12-4	-	TRBJ1-1	TRBD1	TGTGCCAGCATCTTGACAGGGGGCACTGAAGCTTTCTTT	CASILTGGTEAFF
TRBV7-2	-	TRBJ1-2	-	TGTGCCAGCAGCTTAGGACCCGAGGGGGGAACCTACACCTTC	CASSLGPEGGTYTF
TRBV20-1	-	TRBJ1-6	-	TGCAGTGCTACCAGGGACTTATGGCGATCTGGCTCACCCCTCCACTTT	CSATRDLWRSGSPLHF
TRBV28	-	TRBJ2-5	-	TGTGCCAGCAAGAAGGGCCGGGAGACCCAGTACTTC	CASKKGRETQYF
TRBV7-9	-	TRBJ2-1	TRBD2	TGTGCCAGCAGCTTAGCGCGACTAGCGGGGGCCAATGAGCAGTTCTTC	CASSLARLAGANEQFF
TRBV27	-	TRBJ2-5	-	TGTGCCAGCAGTATCTACTCTCCGGGAACTCAAGAGACCCAGTACTTC	CASSIYSPGTQETQYF